This T cell receptor beta chain came from a study of T-cell reconstitution after alpha-beta-depleted transplantation in children. The CDR3 consists of 15 residues. Per germline, CDR1 LNHNV and CDR2 YYDKDF (reference sequence). Losses at the gene ends were 8 bases for V and 2 bases for J; bases not matched to a gene: 10. The TCRbeta library was prepared with unique molecular identifiers. Using its own MiXCR run on the PCR reads, TCRdb lists one record per CDR3 protein. The profile shows approximately 420,000 distinct CDR3 sequences, about a tenth of them singletons. The V and J genes are TRBV15 and TRBJ2-3; TRBD1 matches 7 bases. The TCR was taken from a human donor who donated a stem cell graft to a child with acute myeloid leukemia. Sample: PBMCs from the stem cell graft donor, taken from the stem cell graft. The CDR3 spells CATLNTGAATDTQYF. The CDR3 bases are TGTGCCACCTTAAATACAGGGGCCGCCACAGATACGCAGTATTTT.